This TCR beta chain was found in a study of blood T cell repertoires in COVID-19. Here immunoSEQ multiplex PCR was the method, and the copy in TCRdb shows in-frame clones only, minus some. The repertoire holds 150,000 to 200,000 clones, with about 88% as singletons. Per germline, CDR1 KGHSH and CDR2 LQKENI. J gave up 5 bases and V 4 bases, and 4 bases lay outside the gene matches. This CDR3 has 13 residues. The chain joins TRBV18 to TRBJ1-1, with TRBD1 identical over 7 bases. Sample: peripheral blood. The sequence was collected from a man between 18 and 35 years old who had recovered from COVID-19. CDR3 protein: CASSRTGETEAFF. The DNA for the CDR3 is TGTGCCAGCTCACGGACAGGCGAGACTGAAGCTTTCTTT.